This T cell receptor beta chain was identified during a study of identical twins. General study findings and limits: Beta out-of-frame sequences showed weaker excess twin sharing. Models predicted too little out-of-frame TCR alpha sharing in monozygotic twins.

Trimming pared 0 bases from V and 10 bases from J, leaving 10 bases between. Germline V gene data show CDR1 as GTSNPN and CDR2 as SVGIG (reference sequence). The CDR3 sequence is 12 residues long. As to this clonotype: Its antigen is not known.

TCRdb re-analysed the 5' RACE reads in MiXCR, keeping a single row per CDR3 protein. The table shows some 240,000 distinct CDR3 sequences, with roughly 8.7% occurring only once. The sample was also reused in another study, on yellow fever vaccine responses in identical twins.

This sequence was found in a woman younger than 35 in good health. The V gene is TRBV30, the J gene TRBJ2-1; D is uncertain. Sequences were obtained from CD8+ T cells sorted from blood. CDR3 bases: TGTGCCTGGAGTGTAGTGGGCTTGGAGCAGTTCTTC. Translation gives CAWSVVGLEQFF.